A selection of T cell receptor beta chains follows, all from one sample in a study of blood T cell repertoires in COVID-19. Generated by immunoSEQ multiplex PCR, the TCRdb table keeps only in-frame clones and is missing some. The data hold roughly 170,000 clones, with roughly 89% observed a single time. Input material: peripheral blood. These receptors were collected from a woman in her seventies with COVID-19, enrolled during active disease. CDR3s include the opening cysteine and the closing phenylalanine or tryptophan. A D gene is named only where the DNA matches it firmly. Clone sizes are given selectively: once, few, many, or a class where the clone is expanded.

>TRBJ2-1|TRBV14|.|17|TRBD2
TGTGCCAGCAGCCAACCGGGGACTAGCGGTGGGGACAATGAGCAGTTCTTC
CASSQPGTSGGDNEQFF
>TRBJ1-4|TRBV28|.|16|.
TGTGCCAGCAGTCGCCGGGGGACGGGAACTAATGAAAAACTGTTTTTT
CASSRRGTGTNEKLFF
>TRBJ2-7|TRBV4-1|.|14|.
TGCGCCAGCAGCCAAGCTCGAGAGGTTGGGGAGCAGTACTTC
CASSQAREVGEQYF
>TRBJ2-3|TRBV9|.|17|TRBD1
TGTGCCAGCAGCGTGAGCACCGGGACAGGGGTTCGGGCTACGCAGTATTTT
CASSVSTGTGVRATQYF
>TRBJ2-3|TRBV9|.|16|TRBD2
TGTGCCAGCAGCCCCCAAAGCGGGATCAGCACAGATACGCAGTATTTT
CASSPQSGISTDTQYF
>TRBJ1-2|TRBV11-3|.|14|TRBD1
TGTGCCAGCAGCTCTCGGACAGGGGAGCGTGGCTACACCTTC
CASSSRTGERGYTF
>TRBJ2-7|TRBV2|.|16|.
TGTGCCAGCAGTGAATACCTTGGCACGAATTCCTACGAGCAGTACTTC
CASSEYLGTNSYEQYF
>TRBJ1-3|TRBV15|many|15|.
TGTGCCACCAGCAGAGAGGACAGCTCTGGAAACACCATATATTTT
CATSREDSSGNTIYF
>TRBJ1-3|TRBV20-1|.|11|.
TGCAGTGCTAGAACGGTTAACACCATATATTTT
CSARTVNTIYF
>TRBJ1-4|TRBV11-3|.|14|.
TGTGCCAGCAGCTTAGGAGGAGATAATGAAAAACTGTTTTTT
CASSLGGDNEKLFF
>TRBJ2-3|TRBV28|.|15|.
TGTGCCAGCAGAATCGGGGGATCTAGCACAGATACGCAGTATTTT
CASRIGGSSTDTQYF
>TRBJ2-1|TRBV30|.|17|TRBD1
TGTGCCTGGAGCGGCATTTCCCGGGACAGGAAAGTCAATGAGCAGTTCTTC
CAWSGISRDRKVNEQFF
>TRBJ2-7|TRBV5-1|.|15|TRBD2
TGCGCCAGCAGCAGGGGGACTAGCAGTTCCTACGAGCAGTACTTC
CASSRGTSSSYEQYF
>TRBJ2-3|TRBV29-1|.|11|.
TGCAGCGTTTACGGTCCAGATACGCAGTATTTT
CSVYGPDTQYF
>TRBJ2-1|TRBV7-9|.|19|TRBD2
TGTGCCAGCAGCTTAGTTCCGATTAGCGGGAGGGCCGTTTGGAATGAGCAGTTCTTC
CASSLVPISGRAVWNEQFF
>TRBJ1-1|TRBV6-5|.|15|TRBD1
TGTGCCAGCAGTCGGGACAGGACCGGACGAACTGAAGCTTTCTTT
CASSRDRTGRTEAFF
>TRBJ2-7|TRBV30|.|15|.
TGTGCCTGGAGTTCCCGCGGGCTGTTGACCTACGAGCAGTACTTC
CAWSSRGLLTYEQYF
>TRBJ1-4|TRBV4-3|.|15|TRBD1
TGCGCCAGCAGCCAGGGGGACAGGGTAGGAGAAAAACTGTTTTTT
CASSQGDRVGEKLFF
>TRBJ2-2|TRBV24-1|.|16|.
TGTGCCACCAGTGGCCCGACAACCGCGAACACCGGGGAGCTGTTTTTT
CATSGPTTANTGELFF
>TRBJ2-3|TRBV9|few|15|.
TGTGCCAGCAGCGTAGTCTCCGTTGGCACAGATACGCAGTATTTT
CASSVVSVGTDTQYF
>TRBJ2-3|TRBV19|.|13|.
TGTGCCAGTAGTACAACCCGGGGAGATACGCAGTATTTT
CASSTTRGDTQYF
>TRBJ2-1|TRBV21-1|.|19|.
TGTGCCAGCAGGGTTTTGAAGGACAGGGACCCAAGCCCCTACAATGAGCAGTTCTTC
CASRVLKDRDPSPYNEQFF
>TRBJ2-7|TRBV19|.|12|TRBD1
TGTGCCAGTAGTACAACAGGGGGCGAGCAGTACTTC
CASSTTGGEQYF
>TRBJ1-4|TRBV19|.|15|.
TGTGCCAGCAGAAATCTCGGGGTAAAAAATGAAAAACTGTTTTTT
CASRNLGVKNEKLFF
>TRBJ1-2|TRBV6-1|.|13|.
TGTGCCAGCAGTGAGGGTCGAGGTGACGGCTACACCTTC
CASSEGRGDGYTF
>TRBJ1-1|TRBV6-4|.|13|TRBD1
TGTGCCAGCAGTGAACAGGGGGCTACTGAAGCTTTCTTT
CASSEQGATEAFF
>TRBJ1-1|TRBV28|.|20|.
TGTGCCAGCAGTTTATGGGATCGGGGGGGAGCCTGGTGGACGAACACTGAAGCTTTCTTT
CASSLWDRGGAWWTNTEAFF
>TRBJ1-2|TRBV19|.|14|.
TGTGCCAGTAGTATAGATTCCGGTAACTATGGCTACACCTTC
CASSIDSGNYGYTF
>TRBJ1-1|TRBV29-1|.|14|.
TGCAGCGTTGCCCCCCCCAGCGTGAACACTGAAGCTTTCTTT
CSVAPPSVNTEAFF
>TRBJ1-5|TRBV24-1|.|15|.
TGTGCCACCAGTGACCGACAGTATAGCAATCAGCCCCAGCATTTT
CATSDRQYSNQPQHF
>TRBJ1-1|TRBV5-4|.|14|.
TGTGCCAGCAGGAGTCAGGGTCACAACACTGAAGCTTTCTTT
CASRSQGHNTEAFF
>TRBJ2-2|TRBV6-5|.|15|.
TGTGCCAGCAGTACGGGGACTTCGAACACCGGGGAGCTGTTTTTT
CASSTGTSNTGELFF
>TRBJ2-3|TRBV5-1|.|15|.
TGCGCCAGCAGCCTACAGGCCCTAGGTACAGATACGCAGTATTTT
CASSLQALGTDTQYF
>TRBJ2-2|TRBV2|few|13|.
TGTGCCAGCAATGCGATCAACACCGGGGAGCTGTTTTTT
CASNAINTGELFF
>TRBJ1-5|TRBV19|.|15|.
TGTGCCAGTAGTAAAGTGGGGGGGCCCAATCAGCCCCAGCATTTT
CASSKVGGPNQPQHF
>TRBJ1-2|TRBV6-5|.|13|.
TGTGCCAGCAGTCCCCGGGGTTTTTATGGCTACACCTTC
CASSPRGFYGYTF
>TRBJ2-4|TRBV10-1|.|15|.
TGCGCCAGCAGTGACCTCTGGGGCGCCAAAAACATTCAGTACTTC
CASSDLWGAKNIQYF
>TRBJ2-5|TRBV5-5|.|13|.
TGTGCCAGCAGCTCCCTGAGGTGGGAGACCCAGTACTTC
CASSSLRWETQYF
>TRBJ1-5|TRBV23-1|.|18|.
TGCGCCAGCAGTCCGCCCCACCACAAATGGACAGTAGGTCAGCCCCAGCATTTT
CASSPPHHKWTVGQPQHF
>TRBJ1-5|TRBV5-1|.|15|TRBD1
TGCGCCAGCAGCTCAACAGGGGAGGGCAATCAGCCCCAGCATTTT
CASSSTGEGNQPQHF
>TRBJ1-5|TRBV19|.|13|TRBD1
TGTGCCAGCTCTAGACAGGGGTATCAGCCCCAGCATTTT
CASSRQGYQPQHF